One sample yielded the 2 T cell receptor beta chains listed below, sequenced in a study of T cells in tuberculosis. The repertoire was sequenced with immunoSEQ multiplex PCR; TCRdb's copy has only in-frame clones and lacks some. The sample consists of under 40,000 clones, approximately 93% of them appearing once. Source material: PBMCs. These receptors were obtained from a donor aged 10 to 29 with latent tuberculosis or without tuberculosis infection.

This clone was seen once. The genes are TRBV5-1 and TRBJ2-1; D ambiguous. Trimming pared 4 bases from V and 7 bases from J, leaving 12 bases between. Germline loops: CDR1 SGHRS, CDR2 YFSETQ. There are 13 residues in the CDR3. The CDR3: CASSVGGLNEQFF. CDR3 nucleotides: TGCGCCAGCAGCGTAGGCGGATTGAATGAGCAGTTCTTC.

This rearrangement joins TRBV5-1 to TRBJ2-1, with TRBD2 identical over 8 bases. Germline assignment: CDR1 SGHRS and CDR2 YFSETQ. After removal of 0 bases from V and 8 bases from J, the junction contained 4 bases not matched to a gene. The CDR3 has 14 residues. The CDR3 is CASSLGTGGDEQFF. The CDR3 region has the DNA TGCGCCAGCAGCTTGGGTACGGGAGGGGATGAGCAGTTCTTC.